Following are 10 T cell receptor beta chains from one sample sequenced in a study of shared T cell receptors in the human thymus. Sequenced by immunoSEQ multiplex PCR; TCRdb stores in-frame clones only, minus some. This table holds some 700,000 clones, approximately 83% found once. The sample was also reused in another study, on human thymus T cells.

Input material: thymocytes. Receptors were obtained from a girl less than two years old with a congenital heart defect.

The V call is TRBV5-6, the J call TRBJ2-3; no clear D gene. The CDR3 is 13 amino acids. Germline V CDR1 and CDR2: SGHDT, YYEEEE. V was shortened by 3 bases and J by 6 bases, with 11 bases between the two germline ends. CDR3 sequence (DNA): TGTGCCAGCAGCTGCCACGACTGGGATACGCAGTATTTT. Residues: CASSCHDWDTQYF. The whole variable domain, filled in from reference TRBV5-6 and TRBJ2-3, reads DAGVTQSPTHLIKTRGQQVTLRCSPKSGHDTVSWYQQALGQGPQFIFQYYEEEERQRGNFPDRFSGHQFPNYSSELNVNALLLGDSALYLCASSCHDWDTQYFGPGTRLTVL.

Concerning this clone itself: The junction departs from the called germline gene at one end, perhaps through a read error. This CDR3 is CASSLLQGRCYGYTF. The CDR3, as DNA: TGTGCCAGCAGCTTGCTACAGGGGCGATGCTATGGCTACACCTTC. The V gene is TRBV5-1, the J gene TRBJ1-2; 7 bases agree with TRBD1. Looked up from germline, CDR1 is SGHRS and CDR2 is YFSETQ. The CDR3 extends over 15 amino acids. Based on the CDR3 plus reference TRBV5-1 and TRBJ1-2, the full variable domain is KAGVTQTPRYLIKTRGQQVTLSCSPISGHRSVSWYQQTPGQGLQFLFEYFSETQRNKGNFPGRFSGRQFSNSRSEMNVSTLELGDSALYLCASSLLQGRCYGYTFGSGTRLTVV.

The chain joins TRBV25-1 to TRBJ2-1; 8 bases line up with TRBD1. Per the germline V gene, CDR1 is MGHDK and CDR2 is SYGVNS. Trimming cost V 4 bases and J 6 bases; bases outside gene matches: 5. This CDR3 is built from 14 residues. CDR3 sequence: CASSAGTGVNEQFF. The DNA of the CDR3 is TGTGCCAGCAGTGCCGGGACAGGCGTCAATGAGCAGTTCTTC.

The chain joins TRBV10-3 to TRBJ2-3; D might be TRBD2 (6 bases). From germline, CDR1 is ENHRY and CDR2 SYGVKD. The CDR3 runs 13 residues. V was pared by 7 bases and J by 6 bases, with 14 bases between. Here the CDR3 DNA reads TGTGCCATCACTTGGGGGGAAGGGGATACGCAGTATTTT. It codes for CAITWGEGDTQYF.

The J gene is TRBJ1-2, the V gene TRBV28, with D unclear. This CDR3 spans 11 amino acids. The germline V and J ends were trimmed by 6 bases and 5 bases, with 7 bases remaining between them. From germline, CDR1 is MDHEN and CDR2 SYDVKM. CDR3 protein: CASSHEYGYTF. DNA for the CDR3: TGTGCCAGCAGCCACGAGTATGGCTACACCTTC.

The rearrangement uses TRBV7-2 and TRBJ2-1; D is undetermined. The CDR3 runs 17 residues. Trimming took 6 bases from V and 5 from J, leaving 23 bases between them. In germline, CDR1 is SGHTA, CDR2 FQGNSA. CDR3 sequence reads: CASRHTPGSSINNEQFF. The DNA of the CDR3 is TGTGCCAGCAGACACACCCCGGGTAGCTCTATTAACAATGAGCAGTTCTTC. Together with reference TRBV7-2 and TRBJ2-1, the CDR3 gives the full variable domain: GAGVSQSPSNKVTEKGKDVELRCDPISGHTALYWYRQSLGQGLEFLIYFQGNSAPDKSGLPSDRFSAERTGGSVSTLTIQRTQQEDSAVYLCASRHTPGSSINNEQFFGPGTRLTVL.

The chain employs TRBV2 and TRBJ2-3; perhaps TRBD2 as D (6 bases). V dropped 2 bases and J dropped 2 bases, with 14 bases sitting between them. From germline, CDR1 is SNHLY and CDR2 FYNNEI. The CDR3 extends over 16 amino acids. The CDR3 region is CASSESWRGLTDTQYF. The CDR3 DNA follows: TGTGCCAGCAGTGAATCGTGGCGGGGCCTCACAGATACGCAGTATTTT.

V and J are TRBV29-1 and TRBJ2-3; D may be TRBD1 (6 bases). The CDR3 length is 18 residues. The germline V gene encodes CDR1 SQVTM and CDR2 ANQGSEA. V lost 7 bases, J lost 1 base, and 27 bases lay in between. CDR3 DNA sequence: TGCAGCGCGGTCCCGGGACACCTCGTTTTGCCCCGCACAGATACGCAGTATTTT. This encodes CSAVPGHLVLPRTDTQYF.

This clone was found once. The rearrangement uses TRBV11-2 and TRBJ1-2; D gene unclear. Trimming stripped 1 base from V and 6 bases from J, with 12 bases between. Germline V lookup: CDR1 SGHAT, CDR2 FQNNGV. The CDR3 loop spans 14 amino acids. CDR3 DNA: TGTGCCAGCAGCTTAGGAGGGAGTCTGGATGGCTACACCTTC. It yields the protein CASSLGGSLDGYTF.

This clone was observed once. The chain joins TRBV29-1 to TRBJ1-4; D remains unclear. CDR3 size: 15 residues. Per germline, CDR1 SQVTM and CDR2 ANQGSEA. Trimming cost V 6 bases and J 4 bases, with 18 bases left between them. The DNA for the CDR3 is TGCAGCGTACGGGATCGGCCTGACCTTAATGAAAAACTGTTTTTT. Its protein product is CSVRDRPDLNEKLFF. Combining the CDR3 with reference TRBV29-1 and TRBJ1-4 gives the whole variable domain SAVISQKPSRDICQRGTSLTIQCQVDSQVTMMFWYRQQPGQSLTLIATANQGSEATYESGFVIDKFPISRPNLTFSTLTVSNMSPEDSSIYLCSVRDRPDLNEKLFFGSGTQLSVL.